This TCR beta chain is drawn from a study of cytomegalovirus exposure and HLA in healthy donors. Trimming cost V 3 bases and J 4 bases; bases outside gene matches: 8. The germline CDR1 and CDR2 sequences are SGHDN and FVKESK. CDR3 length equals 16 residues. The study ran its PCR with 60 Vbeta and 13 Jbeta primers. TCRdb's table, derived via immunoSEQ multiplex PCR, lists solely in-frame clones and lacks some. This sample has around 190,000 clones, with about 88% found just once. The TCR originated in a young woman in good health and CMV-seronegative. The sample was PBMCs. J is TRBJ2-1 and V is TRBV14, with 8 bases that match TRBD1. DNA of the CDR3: TGTGCCAGCAGCCAGCCAGGGCGACAGGGGTACAATGAGCAGTTCTTC. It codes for CASSQPGRQGYNEQFF.